This note documents a single TCR beta chain sequence. Its antigen is unknown. The input lacks base qualities; no much larger clone sits a single base away. Enrolling through a virtual design, the prospective study's participants ranged in age from roughly 18 to 90 years and lived across roughly 24 United States geographic areas. Cohort assignment in the prospective study relied on participant-reported clinical history from a screening survey and a study questionnaire. Exposed participants had been in contact with someone with a PCR-confirmed or clinician-diagnosed COVID-19 case within 2 weeks of study entry. Mobile phlebotomists in the prospective study collected whole blood, serum and a nasopharyngeal or oropharyngeal swab from every participant. Over a roughly two-month period, participants in the prospective study had the option of providing additional blood draws and questionnaires. Before DNA extraction, prospective study blood samples were shipped either frozen or at room temperature.

The record originates from a study of blood T cell repertoires in COVID-19 (TCRdb year 2020). Context from the whole study: Samples from collaborators originated in the United States, Italy and Spain and spanned both the acute and convalescent phases of COVID-19. The prospective study material was composed of cDNA or gDNA derived from T cells, B-cell-depleted T cells, or PBMCs. Subjects who had been exposed to COVID-19, were actively infected with it, or had recovered from it provided the deeply sampled blood TCRbeta repertoires that made up the dataset. The repertoires were released in a freely available public database meant as a resource for research on the immune response to SARS-CoV-2. The samples were drawn from the first 160 participants of the ongoing ImmuneRACE study and from 950 to 1,500 subjects provided by 6 global collaborators. Nearly every sample came with metadata listing a de-identified subject ID, COVID-19 status, age in years and sex. HLA class I and class II types, where available, came from metadata supplied by the sample provider rather than from assay-based typing.

Broad study findings and their caveats: The quantity of clinical and demographic metadata differed by source and by participant and was supplied without curation.

TCRbeta CDR3 regions were amplified from genomic DNA using the immunoSEQ Assay, a bias-controlled multiplex PCR. In the original analysis: Within the assay, amplification of reference gene primers was used to estimate how many nucleated cells each sample contained. Sequence reads were collapsed and filtered to measure the absolute abundance of every unique TCRbeta CDR3 rearrangement. Productive Simpson clonality was computed per sample as the square root of Simpson's diversity index over productive rearrangements. The clones in this table, taken by TCRdb from immuneACCESS, are in-frame only. Not every clone is retained; where verified, under half of the shortfall comes from an unresolved V gene, and the cause of the rest is unknown. The V and J calls and clone size are taken from that table; D and trimming were inferred from the DNA. The sample has 150,000 to 200,000 clones on record, around 83% of them singletons. The top ten hold roughly 3.2% of the sample.

For this chain, trimming is 1 base at the V end and 0 bases at the J end, and the number of junction bases without a gene match is 1. From its cysteine to its phenylalanine, the CDR3 spans 17 amino acids. Only the CDR3 portion is preserved as DNA: 51 bases, with reading frame beginning at the first base. The germline V gene sets CDR1 to SGHVS and CDR2 to FNYEAQ. The sequenced material came from PBMCs or T cells enriched from blood (not recorded which). This TCR came from a woman in her 30s who had been exposed to COVID-19. This receptor chain uses TRBV7-6 and TRBJ2-4; the junction holds 12 bases that match TRBD1. CDR3 loop: CASSLGDRGQAKNIQYF. The nucleotide sequence reads as follows: TGTGCCAGCAGCTTAGGGGACAGGGGGCAAGCCAAAAACATTCAGTACTTC.